A selection of T cell receptor beta chains follows, all from one sample in a study of cytomegalovirus exposure and HLA in healthy donors. Method: immunoSEQ multiplex PCR; TCRdb's copy keeps in-frame clones and lacks some. This sample carries some 120,000 clones, 83% of them seen once, and the ten largest clones take 3.6%. Sequencing used PBMCs. The receptors were sampled from a woman aged 40 to 50 in good health and CMV-seropositive. CDR3s include the opening cysteine and the closing phenylalanine or tryptophan. Each record gives: J gene, D gene, V gene, clone size, CDR3 DNA, CDR3 protein. D genes are given only for firm matches. Size values are once, few and many counts, or a class for expanded clones, and some rows have none.

J: TRBJ2-1
D: TRBD2
V: TRBV10-3
size: -
DNA: TGTGCCATCAGCTACACCGAACTAGCGGGATCCTACAATGAGCAGTTCTTC
CDR3: CAISYTELAGSYNEQFF

J: TRBJ1-2
D: -
V: TRBV18
size: -
DNA: TGTGCCAGCTCACCACAGGGAGGGTCGGGATATGGCTACACCTTC
CDR3: CASSPQGGSGYGYTF

J: TRBJ2-2
D: -
V: TRBV5-1
size: -
DNA: TGCGCCAGCAACCCCAAGACAGGGAACACCGGGGAGCTGTTTTTT
CDR3: CASNPKTGNTGELFF

J: TRBJ1-3
D: TRBD1
V: TRBV5-4
size: few
DNA: TGTGCCAGCAGCCTAGGGGGCGTCTCTGGAAACACCATATATTTT
CDR3: CASSLGGVSGNTIYF

J: TRBJ1-4
D: TRBD1
V: TRBV7-9
size: -
DNA: TGTGCCAGCAGCTCCGGACAGGGGGGGAATGAAAAACTGTTTTTT
CDR3: CASSSGQGGNEKLFF

J: TRBJ2-1
D: -
V: TRBV20-1
size: -
DNA: TGCAGTGCTGATGACTATGCCGAGCAGTTCTTC
CDR3: CSADDYAEQFF

J: TRBJ1-3
D: -
V: TRBV6-1
size: -
DNA: TGTGCCAGCAGTGAATTCGTTCGGACTACAGACTCTGGTAACACCATATATTTT
CDR3: CASSEFVRTTDSGNTIYF

J: TRBJ2-5
D: -
V: TRBV7-9
size: -
DNA: TGTGCCAGCAGCTTAGCAGCGTACCAAGAGACCCAGTACTTC
CDR3: CASSLAAYQETQYF

J: TRBJ2-2
D: -
V: TRBV12-2
size: -
DNA: TGTGCAAGTCGCCCCCGGACGGACTCCACCGGGGAGCTGTTTTTT
CDR3: CASRPRTDSTGELFF

J: TRBJ1-1
D: -
V: TRBV6-6
size: -
DNA: TGTGCCAGCAGTTACTCGACAGAATGGAGCACTGAAGCTTTCTTT
CDR3: CASSYSTEWSTEAFF

J: TRBJ2-7
D: -
V: TRBV6-1
size: -
DNA: TGTGCCAGCAGTCCAGGAACAACTTGGCAGTACTTC
CDR3: CASSPGTTWQYF

J: TRBJ1-1
D: TRBD1
V: TRBV15
size: -
DNA: TGTGCCACCTTCCGGGACAGGGAGATGAACACTGAAGCTTTCTTT
CDR3: CATFRDREMNTEAFF

J: TRBJ2-2
D: -
V: TRBV5-1
size: -
DNA: TGCGCCAGCAGTATTATTTCGGGAGACACCGGGGAGCTGTTTTTT
CDR3: CASSIISGDTGELFF

J: TRBJ2-6
D: -
V: TRBV2
size: -
DNA: TGTGCCAGAAAGGACAGCCAGGGCTCTGGGGCCAACGTCCTGACTTTC
CDR3: CARKDSQGSGANVLTF

J: TRBJ2-3
D: -
V: TRBV19
size: few
DNA: TGTGCCAGTAGTGTCAGGACTCCCCCTCACCCTACAGATACGCAGTATTTT
CDR3: CASSVRTPPHPTDTQYF

J: TRBJ2-7
D: TRBD2
V: TRBV15
size: -
DNA: TGTGCCACCACCCCCCGGCTAGCGGGGGAGCAGTACTTC
CDR3: CATTPRLAGEQYF

J: TRBJ2-7
D: TRBD2
V: TRBV5-1
size: -
DNA: TGCGCCAGCAGCCTCGTAGCGGGGGGGCAGTACGAGCAGTACTTC
CDR3: CASSLVAGGQYEQYF

J: TRBJ1-5
D: -
V: TRBV11-3
size: -
DNA: TGTGCCAGCAGCGTCGACAGGAGCAATCAGCCCCAGCATTTT
CDR3: CASSVDRSNQPQHF

J: TRBJ1-1
D: -
V: TRBV6-5
size: -
DNA: TGTGCCAGCGGGCCGGGAATGAACACTGAAGCTTTCTTT
CDR3: CASGPGMNTEAFF

J: TRBJ1-4
D: -
V: TRBV21-1
size: -
DNA: TGTGCCAGCAGCCCCAGGGGACAGGGTAGCGAAAAACTGTTTTTT
CDR3: CASSPRGQGSEKLFF

J: TRBJ1-1
D: -
V: TRBV7-9
size: -
DNA: TGTGCCAGCAGCTTAGTGACAGACACTGAAGCTTTCTTT
CDR3: CASSLVTDTEAFF

J: TRBJ2-7
D: -
V: TRBV18
size: -
DNA: TGTGCCAGCTCACTTCAGGGAATGTCCTACGAGCAGTACTTC
CDR3: CASSLQGMSYEQYF

J: TRBJ2-1
D: -
V: TRBV6-5
size: -
DNA: TGTGCCAGCAGTAATAACCCTAGCTCCTACAATGAGCAGTTCTTC
CDR3: CASSNNPSSYNEQFF

J: TRBJ2-2
D: TRBD1
V: TRBV5-7
size: few
DNA: TGTGCCAGCAGTCTTGGACAGGTTGGGTACACCGGGGAGCTGTTTTTT
CDR3: CASSLGQVGYTGELFF

J: TRBJ1-2
D: TRBD1
V: TRBV7-8
size: -
DNA: TGTGCCAGCAGCCCAGGGGGCTATGGCTACACCTTC
CDR3: CASSPGGYGYTF

J: TRBJ2-1
D: -
V: TRBV2
size: -
DNA: TGTGCCAGCAGTGTGTGGTTAGATGAGCAGTTCTTC
CDR3: CASSVWLDEQFF

J: TRBJ1-2
D: TRBD1
V: TRBV9
size: -
DNA: TGTGCCAGCAGCGGCGACAGGGGGGGAAATAACTATGGCTACACCTTC
CDR3: CASSGDRGGNNYGYTF

J: TRBJ1-1
D: -
V: TRBV27
size: -
DNA: TGTGCCAGCACCCCGGGGGGCGGTCTCTATGAAGCTTTCTTT
CDR3: CASTPGGGLYEAFF

J: TRBJ2-3
D: -
V: TRBV6-1
size: -
DNA: TGTGCCAGCAGTGAAATATTCACAGATACGCAGTATTTT
CDR3: CASSEIFTDTQYF

J: TRBJ2-6
D: -
V: TRBV5-1
size: -
DNA: TGCGCCAGCAGTCTATCAAGTGGCTCTGGGGCCAACGTCCTGACTTTC
CDR3: CASSLSSGSGANVLTF

J: TRBJ2-1
D: TRBD2
V: TRBV29-1
size: -
DNA: TGCAGCGTTGAAGGCGGGAGGACATACAATGAGCAGTTCTTC
CDR3: CSVEGGRTYNEQFF

J: TRBJ2-7
D: -
V: TRBV9
size: -
DNA: TGTGCCAGCAGCGTAGAACTAGCCGGGGGCGAGCAGTACTTC
CDR3: CASSVELAGGEQYF

J: TRBJ2-7
D: -
V: TRBV4-3
size: -
DNA: TGCGCCAGCAGCCAAGATAGGTGGGCCCCCTACGAGCAGTACTTC
CDR3: CASSQDRWAPYEQYF

J: TRBJ2-2
D: -
V: TRBV15
size: -
DNA: TGTGCCACCAGCAGAGGGACTCGGGGGAAGGTCGGGGAGCTGTTTTTT
CDR3: CATSRGTRGKVGELFF

J: TRBJ2-1
D: -
V: TRBV2
size: once
DNA: TGTGCCAGCAGTACCTCTGGAGATCGGTCCTACAATGAGCAGTTCTTC
CDR3: CASSTSGDRSYNEQFF

J: TRBJ1-2
D: -
V: TRBV28
size: -
DNA: TGTGCCAGCAGTTTATGGGGGGCTTACTATGGCTACACCTTC
CDR3: CASSLWGAYYGYTF

J: TRBJ2-1
D: TRBD2
V: TRBV2
size: -
DNA: TGTGCCAGCAGTCCGGGACTAGCGGGCCTATACAATGAGCAGTTCTTC
CDR3: CASSPGLAGLYNEQFF

J: TRBJ1-5
D: -
V: TRBV19
size: -
DNA: TGTGCCAGTAGTTCAGTAAGACAGGCCCTTAGGAGCAATCAGCCCCAGCATTTT
CDR3: CASSSVRQALRSNQPQHF

J: TRBJ2-5
D: TRBD2
V: TRBV5-6
size: once
DNA: TGTGCCAGCAGCCCCGGACTAGCTGGCGAGACCCAGTACTTC
CDR3: CASSPGLAGETQYF

J: TRBJ2-1
D: TRBD2
V: TRBV10-1
size: -
DNA: TGCGCCAGCAGTGAGAACGGGAGGGCCCAGTTCTTC
CDR3: CASSENGRAQFF